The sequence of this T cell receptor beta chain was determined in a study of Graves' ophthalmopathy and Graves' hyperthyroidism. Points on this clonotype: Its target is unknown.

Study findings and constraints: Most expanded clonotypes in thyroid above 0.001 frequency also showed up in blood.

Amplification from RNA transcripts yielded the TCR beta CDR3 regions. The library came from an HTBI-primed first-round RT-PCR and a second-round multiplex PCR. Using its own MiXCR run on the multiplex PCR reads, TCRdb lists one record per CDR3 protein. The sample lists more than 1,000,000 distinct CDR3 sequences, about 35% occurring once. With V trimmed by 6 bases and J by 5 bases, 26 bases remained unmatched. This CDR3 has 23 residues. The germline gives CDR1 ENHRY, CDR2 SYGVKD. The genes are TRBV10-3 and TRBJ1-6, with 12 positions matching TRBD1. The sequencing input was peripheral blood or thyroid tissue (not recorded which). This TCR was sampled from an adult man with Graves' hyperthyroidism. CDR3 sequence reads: CAIRAPRGQGANTGSVNNSPLHF. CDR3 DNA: TGTGCCATCAGAGCCCCCAGGGGACAGGGGGCGAACACCGGGAGCGTTAATAATTCACCCCTCCACTTT.